This TCR beta chain originates from a study of T cell responses to AZD1222 COVID-19 vaccine. Concerning this clone itself: Its target is not known.

Clones were read by immunoSEQ multiplex PCR, and TCRdb kept only the in-frame ones, dropping some. The table has around 130,000 clones, 85% to 90% seen once. Study-wide results and limits: Receipt of two AZD1222 doses was followed by a rise in Spike-specific TCR breadth and depth. The study reported that nearly half of spike-specific TCRs target unmutated variant regions. Regions 160-218 and 743-854 held dominance among vaccine-associated CD4 TCRs, which spanned spike. Clonal diversity was possibly underestimated; the donors were predominantly white British and more often female.

Trimming stripped 5 bases from V and 7 bases from J, with 21 bases between. This CDR3 has 16 residues. Germline V gene sequence: CDR1 MNHEY, CDR2 SVGEGT. The chain combines TRBV6-2 or TRBV6-3 with TRBJ2-1; a weak D match, TRBD2 (6 bases). This receptor was taken from an adult in good health. The source was peripheral blood, collected on day 0 of AZD1222 vaccination. The CDR3 loop reads CASSQTAPGRGNEQFF. The CDR3 DNA sequence: TGTGCCAGCAGTCAAACGGCCCCCGGTCGGGGGAATGAGCAGTTCTTC.